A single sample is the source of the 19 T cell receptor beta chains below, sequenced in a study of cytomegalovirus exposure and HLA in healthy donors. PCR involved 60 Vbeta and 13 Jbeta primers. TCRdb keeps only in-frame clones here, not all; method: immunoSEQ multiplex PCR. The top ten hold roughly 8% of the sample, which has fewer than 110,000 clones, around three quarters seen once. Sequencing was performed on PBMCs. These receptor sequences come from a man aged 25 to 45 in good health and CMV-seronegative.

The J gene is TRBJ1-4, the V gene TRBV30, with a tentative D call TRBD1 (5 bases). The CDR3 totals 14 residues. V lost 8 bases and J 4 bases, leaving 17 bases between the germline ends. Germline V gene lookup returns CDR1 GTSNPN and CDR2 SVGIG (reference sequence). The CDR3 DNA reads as TGTGCCGTAAGCGCATCAGGGAATAATGAAAAACTGTTTTTT. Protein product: CAVSASGNNEKLFF.

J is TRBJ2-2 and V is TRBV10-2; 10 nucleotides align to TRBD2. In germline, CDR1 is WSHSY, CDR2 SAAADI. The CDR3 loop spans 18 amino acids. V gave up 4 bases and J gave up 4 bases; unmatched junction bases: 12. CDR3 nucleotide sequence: TGCGCCAGCAGTGCCATTGGAGCGGGAGGGCCCGGCACCGGGGAGCTGTTTTTT. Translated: CASSAIGAGGPGTGELFF.

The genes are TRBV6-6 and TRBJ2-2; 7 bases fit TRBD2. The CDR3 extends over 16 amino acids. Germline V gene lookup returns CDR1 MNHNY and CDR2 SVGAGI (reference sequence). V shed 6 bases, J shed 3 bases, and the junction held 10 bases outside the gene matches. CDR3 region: CASSQTGTTHTGELFF. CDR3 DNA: TGTGCCAGCAGCCAAACCGGGACTACCCACACCGGGGAGCTGTTTTTT.

This chain's CDR3 is CAIRPGQGANQPQHF. CDR3 DNA: TGTGCCATCAGACCGGGACAGGGGGCGAATCAGCCCCAGCATTTT. This chain connects TRBV10-3 to TRBJ1-5; 12 positions match TRBD1. The CDR3 runs 15 residues. V trimming: 6 bases; J trimming: 4 bases; junction bases outside the gene matches: 4. Germline-derived CDR1 and CDR2 are ENHRY and SYGVKD.

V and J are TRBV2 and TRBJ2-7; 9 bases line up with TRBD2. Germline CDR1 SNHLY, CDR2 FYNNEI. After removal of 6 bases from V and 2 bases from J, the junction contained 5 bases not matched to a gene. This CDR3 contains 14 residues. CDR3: CASRRAGGPYEQYF. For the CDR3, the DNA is TGTGCCAGCAGGAGAGCGGGAGGCCCCTACGAGCAGTACTTC.

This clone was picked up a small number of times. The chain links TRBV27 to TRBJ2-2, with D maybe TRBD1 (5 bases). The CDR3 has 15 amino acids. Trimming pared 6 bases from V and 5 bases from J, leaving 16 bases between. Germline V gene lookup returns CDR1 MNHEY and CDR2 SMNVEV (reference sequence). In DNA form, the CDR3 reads TGTGCCAGCAGCAAATCGACAGTTGTGACCGGGGAGCTGTTTTTT. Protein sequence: CASSKSTVVTGELFF.

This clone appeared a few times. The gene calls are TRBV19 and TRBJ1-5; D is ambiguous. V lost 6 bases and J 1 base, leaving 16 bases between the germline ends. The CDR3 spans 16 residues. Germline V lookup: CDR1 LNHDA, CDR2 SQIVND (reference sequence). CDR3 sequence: CASSFSRVTSNQPQHF. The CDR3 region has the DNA TGTGCCAGTAGCTTTTCGCGGGTTACCAGCAATCAGCCCCAGCATTTT. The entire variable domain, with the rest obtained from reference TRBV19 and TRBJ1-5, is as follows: DGGITQSPKYLFRKEGQNVTLSCEQNLNHDAMYWYRQDPGQGLRLIYYSQIVNDFQKGDIAEGYSVSREKKESFPLTVTSAQKNPTAFYLCASSFSRVTSNQPQHFGDGTRLSIL.

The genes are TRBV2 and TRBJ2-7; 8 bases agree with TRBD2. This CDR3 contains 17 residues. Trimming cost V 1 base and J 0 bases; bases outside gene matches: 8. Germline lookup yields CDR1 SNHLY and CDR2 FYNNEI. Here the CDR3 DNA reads TGTGCCAGCAGTGAAGGCCGGGGGGGGTCCCTCTCCTACGAGCAGTACTTC. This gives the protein CASSEGRGGSLSYEQYF.

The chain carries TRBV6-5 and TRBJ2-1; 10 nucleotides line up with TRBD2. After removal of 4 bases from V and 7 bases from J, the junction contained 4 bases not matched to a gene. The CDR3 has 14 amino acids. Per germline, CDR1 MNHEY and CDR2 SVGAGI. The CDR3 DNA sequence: TGTGCCAGCAGTTCACTAGCGGGACTGAATGAGCAGTTCTTC. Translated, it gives CASSSLAGLNEQFF.

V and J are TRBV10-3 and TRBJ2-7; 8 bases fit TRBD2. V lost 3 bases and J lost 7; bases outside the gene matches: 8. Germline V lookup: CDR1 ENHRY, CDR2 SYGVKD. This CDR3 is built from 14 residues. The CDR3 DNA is TGTGCCATCAGTGATACAGCGGGAGTGGGGGAGCAGTACTTC. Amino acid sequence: CAISDTAGVGEQYF.

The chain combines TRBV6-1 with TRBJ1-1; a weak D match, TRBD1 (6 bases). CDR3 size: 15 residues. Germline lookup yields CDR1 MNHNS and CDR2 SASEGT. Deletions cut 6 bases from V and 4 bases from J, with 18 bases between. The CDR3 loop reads CASSTRPGEGTEAFF. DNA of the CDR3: TGTGCCAGCAGCACCCGACCAGGGGAGGGCACTGAAGCTTTCTTT.

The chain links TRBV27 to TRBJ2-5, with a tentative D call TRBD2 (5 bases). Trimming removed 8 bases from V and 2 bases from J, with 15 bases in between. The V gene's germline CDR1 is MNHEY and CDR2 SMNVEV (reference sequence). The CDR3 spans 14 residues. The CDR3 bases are TGTGCCAGCGGACCTTTACTAGAACAAGAGACCCAGTACTTC. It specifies CASGPLLEQETQYF.

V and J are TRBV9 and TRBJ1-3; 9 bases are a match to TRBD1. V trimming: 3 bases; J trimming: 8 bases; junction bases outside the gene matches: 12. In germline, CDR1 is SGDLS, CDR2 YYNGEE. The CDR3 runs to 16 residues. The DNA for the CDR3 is TGTGCCAGCAGCGAGGACAGGGGCTCCTCGACGGACACCATATATTTT. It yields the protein CASSEDRGSSTDTIYF. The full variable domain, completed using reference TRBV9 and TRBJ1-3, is DSGVTQTPKHLITATGQRVTLRCSPRSGDLSVYWYQQSLDQGLQFLIQYYNGEERAKGNILERFSAQQFPDLHSELNLSSLELGDSALYFCASSEDRGSSTDTIYFGEGSWLTVV.

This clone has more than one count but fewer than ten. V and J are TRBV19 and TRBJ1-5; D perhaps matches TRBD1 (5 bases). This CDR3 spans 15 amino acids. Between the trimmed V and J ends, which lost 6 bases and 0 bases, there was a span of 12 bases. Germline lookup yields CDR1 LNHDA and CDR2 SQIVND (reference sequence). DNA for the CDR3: TGTGCCAGTAGATCTGGGGCAGCTAGCAATCAGCCCCAGCATTTT. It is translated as CASRSGAASNQPQHF.

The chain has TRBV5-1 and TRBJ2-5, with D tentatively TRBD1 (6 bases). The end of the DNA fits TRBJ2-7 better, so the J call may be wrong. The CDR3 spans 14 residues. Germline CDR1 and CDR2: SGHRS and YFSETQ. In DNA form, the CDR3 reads TGCGCCAGCGCTGTCCAGGGGAGCTCCTACGAGCAGTACTTC. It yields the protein CASAVQGSSYEQYF.

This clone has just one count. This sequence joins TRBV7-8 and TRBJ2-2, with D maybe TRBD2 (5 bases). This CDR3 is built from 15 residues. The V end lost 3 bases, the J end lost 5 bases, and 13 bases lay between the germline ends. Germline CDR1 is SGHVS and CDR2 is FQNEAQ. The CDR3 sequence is CASSLSGSGTGELFF. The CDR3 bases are TGTGCCAGCAGCTTGAGTGGGAGCGGTACCGGGGAGCTGTTTTTT.

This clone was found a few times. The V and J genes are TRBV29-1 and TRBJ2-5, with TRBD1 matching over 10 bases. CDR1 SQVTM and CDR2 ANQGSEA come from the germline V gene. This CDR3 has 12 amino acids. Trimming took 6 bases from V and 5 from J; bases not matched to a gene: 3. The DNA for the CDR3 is TGCAGCGTCCCGGACAGGGGGGAGACCCAGTACTTC. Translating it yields CSVPDRGETQYF.

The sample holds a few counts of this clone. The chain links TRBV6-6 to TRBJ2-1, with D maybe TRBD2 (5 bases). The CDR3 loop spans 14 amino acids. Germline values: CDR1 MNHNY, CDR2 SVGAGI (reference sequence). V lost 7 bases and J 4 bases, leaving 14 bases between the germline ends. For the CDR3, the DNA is TGTGCCAGCACCGACATGTCGGGATACAATGAGCAGTTCTTC. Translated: CASTDMSGYNEQFF.

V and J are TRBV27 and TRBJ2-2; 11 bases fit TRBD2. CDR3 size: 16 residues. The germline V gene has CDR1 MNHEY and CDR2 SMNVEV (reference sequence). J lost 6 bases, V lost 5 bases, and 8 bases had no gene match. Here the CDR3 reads CASSPVAGGPAGELFF. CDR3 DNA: TGTGCCAGCAGTCCGGTAGCGGGAGGGCCCGCCGGGGAGCTGTTTTTT.